Each of the 10 T cell receptor beta chains below was sequenced from the same sample in a study of blood T cell repertoires in COVID-19. The assay was immunoSEQ multiplex PCR, and TCRdb's table has in-frame clones only and misses some. This sample has under 250,000 clones, with 70% to 90% found just once. Sequencing was done on a sample of PBMCs or T cells enriched from blood (not recorded which). The receptors were gathered from a woman aged 50 to 60 with acute COVID-19.

In this sample, this clone turned up a few times. The chain has TRBV15 and TRBJ2-1, with 14 bases lining up with TRBD2. The germline gives CDR1 LNHNV, CDR2 YYDKDF (reference sequence). This CDR3 has 17 residues. With V trimmed by 5 bases and J by 9 bases, 12 bases remained unmatched. CDR3 DNA: TGTGCCACCAGCTCCCTTGGAGGACTAGCGGGGGGTGGTGAGCAGTTCTTC. This codes for CATSSLGGLAGGGEQFF.

Ten or more counts support this clone. CDR3 nucleotides: TGTGCCAGCAGCGTAGGGTCGGGGGGCCCCCATGAGCAGTTCTTC. It yields the protein CASSVGSGGPHEQFF. The gene calls are TRBV9 and TRBJ2-1; TRBD2 is a possible D gene (7 bases). This CDR3 region has 15 residues. CDR1 SGDLS and CDR2 YYNGEE come from the germline V gene. Trimming shortened V by 0 bases and J by 8 bases, and 15 bases separated the two germline ends.

This clone was counted a few times. The CDR3 coding sequence is TGTGCCAGCAGTCTTACGGGGGTTCGAGGGTCAAATCAGCCCCAGCATTTT. This codes for CASSLTGVRGSNQPQHF. This sequence joins TRBV6-6 and TRBJ1-5, with TRBD1 as a possible D gene (5 bases). The germline V gene has CDR1 MNHNY and CDR2 SVGAGI (reference sequence). The CDR3 consists of 17 residues. The ends were cut back, 5 bases at V and 4 bases at J, with 21 bases in the middle.

The CDR3 DNA is TGTGCCAGCAGCGTAGGTACAGCTGCTCGACCCCAGCATTTT. Amino acid sequence: CASSVGTAARPQHF. The chain links TRBV9 to TRBJ1-5, with D uncertain. Germline values: CDR1 SGDLS, CDR2 YYNGEE. This CDR3 is built from 14 residues. Trimming took off 0 bases at V and 10 bases at J, with 14 bases between the two ends. Full variable domain (rest looked up from reference TRBV9 and TRBJ1-5): DSGVTQTPKHLITATGQRVTLRCSPRSGDLSVYWYQQSLDQGLQFLIQYYNGEERAKGNILERFSAQQFPDLHSELNLSSLELGDSALYFCASSVGTAARPQHFGDGTRLSIL.

The chain carries TRBV3-1 (or the pseudogene TRBV3-2) and TRBJ1-4; D may be TRBD1 (6 bases). The CDR3 runs 15 residues. Between the trimmed V and J ends, which lost 0 bases and 6 bases, there was a span of 11 bases. CDR1 LGHDT and CDR2 YNNKEL come from the germline V gene (reference sequence). The CDR3 DNA follows: TGTGCCAGCAGCCAAGACAGGGAGGGGGATGAAAAACTGTTTTTT. Encoded protein: CASSQDREGDEKLFF.

This clone was seen a single time. Here the CDR3 reads CASSVGGTDPSYEQYF. The CDR3 DNA sequence: TGTGCCAGCAGCGTCGGGGGGACTGACCCTTCCTACGAGCAGTACTTC. The chain joins TRBV9 to TRBJ2-7; TRBD2 matches at 7 bases. Germline trimming cut 2 bases from V and 1 base from J; bases unmatched to any gene: 9. This CDR3 is 16 amino acids long. From germline, CDR1 is SGDLS and CDR2 YYNGEE.

V usage is TRBV6-5 and J usage is TRBJ1-1, with D perhaps TRBD1 (6 bases). This CDR3 is built from 15 residues. V dropped 8 bases and J dropped 1 base, with 17 bases sitting between them. In germline, CDR1 is MNHEY, CDR2 SVGAGI. Written as DNA, the CDR3 is TGTGCCAGCCAACAGGGCCCATATTGGAACACTGAAGCTTTCTTT. It is translated as CASQQGPYWNTEAFF.

The genes are TRBV9 and TRBJ2-7; possible D gene TRBD2, 6 bases. Germline-derived CDR1 and CDR2 are SGDLS and YYNGEE. This CDR3 region has 14 residues. V gave up 4 bases and J gave up 3 bases, with 14 bases separating them. CDR3 in DNA: TGTGCCAGCAGCATCGGAGGGGAGGTCTACGAGCAGTACTTC. Amino acids: CASSIGGEVYEQYF. Full variable domain (missing parts from reference TRBV9 and TRBJ2-7): DSGVTQTPKHLITATGQRVTLRCSPRSGDLSVYWYQQSLDQGLQFLIQYYNGEERAKGNILERFSAQQFPDLHSELNLSSLELGDSALYFCASSIGGEVYEQYFGPGTRLTVT.

The chain couples TRBV5-1 to TRBJ2-5, with 8 nucleotides matching TRBD1. Germline loops: CDR1 SGHRS, CDR2 YFSETQ. The CDR3 consists of 15 residues. With 5 bases clipped from V and 1 base from J, the junction kept 7 bases outside the gene matches. The CDR3 bases are TGCGCCAGCAGGGGGACAGGCGCGACCCAAGAGACCCAGTACTTC. Amino acid sequence: CASRGTGATQETQYF.

The V and J genes are TRBV30 and TRBJ1-3, with TRBD1 matching 9 bases. Per the germline V gene, CDR1 is GTSNPN and CDR2 is SVGIG (reference sequence). V shed 4 bases, J shed 1 base, and the junction held 5 bases outside the gene matches. This CDR3 is 15 amino acids long. The CDR3 DNA reads as TGTGCCTGGACCCAAGGACAGGGGTCTGGAAACACCATATATTTT. It specifies CAWTQGQGSGNTIYF.